The entry below describes one T cell receptor (beta chain). What it binds is unknown. TCR beta cDNA libraries included unique molecular identifiers. Via MiXCR, TCRdb re-called the PCR reads, giving one row per CDR3 protein. The table records more than 450,000 distinct CDR3 sequences, about a third of them present only once. The sample belongs to a study of post-analysis software for immune sequencing data. CDR3 size: 16 residues. V lost 4 bases to trimming and J lost 5 bases; unmatched junction nucleotides: 8. CDR1 and CDR2 from the germline V gene are SGHNT and YYREEE (reference sequence). General study results and limits: Patients had higher frequencies than controls of about five TRBV segments, including TRBV5-6, TRBV5-1 and TRBV20-1.

What was sequenced was blood. The genes are TRBV5-4 and TRBJ2-3; 12 bases match TRBD2. This TCR derives from a girl aged 2 to 17 with multiple sclerosis. This CDR3 reads CASSRRTSGVIDTQYF. The CDR3 region has the DNA TGTGCCAGCAGCCGCAGGACTAGCGGGGTGATAGATACGCAGTATTTT.